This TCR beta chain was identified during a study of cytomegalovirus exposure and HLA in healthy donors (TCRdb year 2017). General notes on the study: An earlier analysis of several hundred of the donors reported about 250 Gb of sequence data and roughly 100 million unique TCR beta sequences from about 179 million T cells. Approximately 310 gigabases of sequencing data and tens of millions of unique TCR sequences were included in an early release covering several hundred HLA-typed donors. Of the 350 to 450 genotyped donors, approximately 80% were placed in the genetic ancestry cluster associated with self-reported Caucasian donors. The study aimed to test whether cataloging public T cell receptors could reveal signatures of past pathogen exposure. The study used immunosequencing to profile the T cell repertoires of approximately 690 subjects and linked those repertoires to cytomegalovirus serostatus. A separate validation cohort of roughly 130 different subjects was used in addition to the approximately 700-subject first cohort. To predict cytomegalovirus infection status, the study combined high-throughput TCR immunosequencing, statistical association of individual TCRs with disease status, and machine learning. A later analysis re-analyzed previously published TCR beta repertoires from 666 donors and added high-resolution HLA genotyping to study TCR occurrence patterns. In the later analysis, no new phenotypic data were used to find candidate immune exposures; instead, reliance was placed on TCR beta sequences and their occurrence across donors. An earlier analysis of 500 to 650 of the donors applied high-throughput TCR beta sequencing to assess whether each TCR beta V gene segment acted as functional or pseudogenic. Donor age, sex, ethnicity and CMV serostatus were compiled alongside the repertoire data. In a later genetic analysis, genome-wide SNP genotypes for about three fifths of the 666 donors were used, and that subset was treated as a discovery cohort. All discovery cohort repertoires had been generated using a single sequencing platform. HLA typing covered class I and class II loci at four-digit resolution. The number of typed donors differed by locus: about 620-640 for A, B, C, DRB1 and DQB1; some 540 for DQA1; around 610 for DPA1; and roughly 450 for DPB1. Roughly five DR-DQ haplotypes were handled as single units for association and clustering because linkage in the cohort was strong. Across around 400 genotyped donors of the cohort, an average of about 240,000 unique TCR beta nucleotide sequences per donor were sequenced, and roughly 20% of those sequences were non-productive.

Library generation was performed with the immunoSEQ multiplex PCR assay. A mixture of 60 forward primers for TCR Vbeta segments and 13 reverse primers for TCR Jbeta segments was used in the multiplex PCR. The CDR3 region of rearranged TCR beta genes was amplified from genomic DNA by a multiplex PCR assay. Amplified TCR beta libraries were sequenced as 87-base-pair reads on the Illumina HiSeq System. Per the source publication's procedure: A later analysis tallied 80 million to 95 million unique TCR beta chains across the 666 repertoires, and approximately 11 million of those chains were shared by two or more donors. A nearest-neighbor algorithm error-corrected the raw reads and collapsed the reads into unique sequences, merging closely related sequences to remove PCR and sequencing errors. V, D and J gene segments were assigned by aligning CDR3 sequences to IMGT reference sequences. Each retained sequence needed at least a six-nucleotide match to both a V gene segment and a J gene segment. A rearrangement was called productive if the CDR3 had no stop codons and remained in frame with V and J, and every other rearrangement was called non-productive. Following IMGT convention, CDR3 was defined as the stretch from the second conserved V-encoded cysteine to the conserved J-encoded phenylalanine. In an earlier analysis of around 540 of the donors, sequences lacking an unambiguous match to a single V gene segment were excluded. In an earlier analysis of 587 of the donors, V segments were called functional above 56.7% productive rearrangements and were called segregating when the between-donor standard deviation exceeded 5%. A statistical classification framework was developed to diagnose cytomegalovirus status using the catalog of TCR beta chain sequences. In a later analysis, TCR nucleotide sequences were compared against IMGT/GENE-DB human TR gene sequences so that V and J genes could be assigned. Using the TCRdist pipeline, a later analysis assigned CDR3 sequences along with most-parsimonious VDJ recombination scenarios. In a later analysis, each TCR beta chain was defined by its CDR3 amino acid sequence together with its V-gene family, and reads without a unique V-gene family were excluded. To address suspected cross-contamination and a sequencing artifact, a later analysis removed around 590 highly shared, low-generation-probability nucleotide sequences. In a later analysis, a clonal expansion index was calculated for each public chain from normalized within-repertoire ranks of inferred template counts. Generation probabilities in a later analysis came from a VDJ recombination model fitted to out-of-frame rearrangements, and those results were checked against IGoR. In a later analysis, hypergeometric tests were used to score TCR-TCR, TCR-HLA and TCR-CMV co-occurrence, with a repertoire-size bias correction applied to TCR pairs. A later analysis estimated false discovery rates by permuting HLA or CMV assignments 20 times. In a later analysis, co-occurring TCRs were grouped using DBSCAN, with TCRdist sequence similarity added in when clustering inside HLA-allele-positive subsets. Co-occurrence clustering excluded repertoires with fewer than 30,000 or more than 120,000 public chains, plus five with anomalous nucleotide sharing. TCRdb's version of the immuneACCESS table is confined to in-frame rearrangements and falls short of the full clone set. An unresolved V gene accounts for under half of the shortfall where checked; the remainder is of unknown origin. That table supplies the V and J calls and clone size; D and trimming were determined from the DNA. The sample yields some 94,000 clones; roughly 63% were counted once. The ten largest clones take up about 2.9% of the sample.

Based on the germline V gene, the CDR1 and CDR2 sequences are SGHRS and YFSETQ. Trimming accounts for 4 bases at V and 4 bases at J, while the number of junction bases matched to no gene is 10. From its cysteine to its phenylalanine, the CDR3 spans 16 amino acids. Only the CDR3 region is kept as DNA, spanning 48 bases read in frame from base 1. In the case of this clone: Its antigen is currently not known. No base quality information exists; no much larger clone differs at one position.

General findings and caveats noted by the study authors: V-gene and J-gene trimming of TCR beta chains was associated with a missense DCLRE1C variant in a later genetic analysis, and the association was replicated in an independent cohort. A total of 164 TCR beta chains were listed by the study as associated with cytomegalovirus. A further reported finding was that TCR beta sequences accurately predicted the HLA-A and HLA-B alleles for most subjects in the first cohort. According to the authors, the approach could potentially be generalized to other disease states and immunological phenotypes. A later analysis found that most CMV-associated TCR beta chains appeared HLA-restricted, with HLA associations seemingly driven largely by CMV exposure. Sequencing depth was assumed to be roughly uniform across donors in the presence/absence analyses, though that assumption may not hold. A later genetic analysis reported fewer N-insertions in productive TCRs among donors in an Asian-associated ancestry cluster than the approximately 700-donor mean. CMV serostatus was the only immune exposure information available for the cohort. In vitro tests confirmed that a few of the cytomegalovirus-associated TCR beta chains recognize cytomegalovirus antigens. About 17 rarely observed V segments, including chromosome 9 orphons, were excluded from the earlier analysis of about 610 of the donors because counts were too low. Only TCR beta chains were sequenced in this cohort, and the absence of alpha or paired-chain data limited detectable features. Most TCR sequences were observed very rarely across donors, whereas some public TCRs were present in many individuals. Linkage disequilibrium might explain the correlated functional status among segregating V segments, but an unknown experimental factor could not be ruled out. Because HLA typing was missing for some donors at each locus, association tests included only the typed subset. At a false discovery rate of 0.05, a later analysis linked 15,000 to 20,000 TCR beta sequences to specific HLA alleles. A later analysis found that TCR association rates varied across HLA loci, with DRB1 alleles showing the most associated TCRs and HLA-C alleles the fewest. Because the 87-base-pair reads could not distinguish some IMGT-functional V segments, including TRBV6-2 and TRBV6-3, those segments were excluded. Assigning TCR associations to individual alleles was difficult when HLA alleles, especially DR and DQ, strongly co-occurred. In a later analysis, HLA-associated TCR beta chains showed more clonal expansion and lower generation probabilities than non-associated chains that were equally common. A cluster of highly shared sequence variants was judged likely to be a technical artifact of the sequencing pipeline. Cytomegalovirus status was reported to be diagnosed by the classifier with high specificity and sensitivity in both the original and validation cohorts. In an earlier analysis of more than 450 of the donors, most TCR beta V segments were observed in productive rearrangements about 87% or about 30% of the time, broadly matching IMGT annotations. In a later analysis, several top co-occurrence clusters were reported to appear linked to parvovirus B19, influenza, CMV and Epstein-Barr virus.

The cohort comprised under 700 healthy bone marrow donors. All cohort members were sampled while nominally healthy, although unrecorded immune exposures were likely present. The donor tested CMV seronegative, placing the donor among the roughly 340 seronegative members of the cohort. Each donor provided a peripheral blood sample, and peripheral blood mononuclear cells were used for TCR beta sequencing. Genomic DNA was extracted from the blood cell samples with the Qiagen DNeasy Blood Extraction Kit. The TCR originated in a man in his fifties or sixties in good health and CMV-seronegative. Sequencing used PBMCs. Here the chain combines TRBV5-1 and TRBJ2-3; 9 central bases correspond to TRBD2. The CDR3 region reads CASSPLGRGGADTQYF. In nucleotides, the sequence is TGCGCCAGCAGCCCGCTGGGGCGGGGGGGCGCAGATACGCAGTATTTT.